This TCR beta chain was recorded in a study of blood T cell repertoires in COVID-19. As for the study in general: The United States, Italy and Spain were the sources of the acute and convalescent COVID-19 samples. T cells, B-cell-depleted T cells, or PBMCs provided the cDNA or gDNA that served as material.

This clone appeared once. In the original workflow: Nucleated cell counts were estimated from reference gene primer amplification. TCRdb's copy holds only in-frame clones and misses some; the assay was immunoSEQ multiplex PCR. V and J calls and clone size are given by that table; D and trimming were obtained from the DNA. Counted here are tens of thousands of clones, roughly 91% occurring once; the ten biggest clones make up about 5%. This clonotype originated in a woman aged 80 or older with acute or convalescent COVID-19. Sequenced material: peripheral blood.

This CDR3 is CASRVGVAAGTEAFF. CDR3 coding DNA: TGTGCCAGTAGAGTCGGGGTCGCGGCAGGCACTGAAGCTTTCTTT. The rearrangement joins TRBV19 to TRBJ1-1; D call uncertain. In germline, CDR1 is LNHDA, CDR2 SQIVND (reference sequence). Trimming cost V 6 bases and J 4 bases, with 18 bases left between them. The CDR3 contains 15 residues.